These 23 T cell receptor beta chains share one sample of origin, sequenced in a study of T cells in Graves' hyperthyroidism and ophthalmopathy. RNA transcripts yielded amplified TCR beta CDR3 regions. The HTBI set primed first-round TCR CDR3 RT-PCR. TCRdb re-called the multiplex PCR reads with MiXCR, one entry per CDR3 protein. The sample lists some 490,000 distinct CDR3 sequences; about 20% were seen once. The source material was blood. These receptors came from a woman aged 70-85 years with Graves' ophthalmopathy.

The chain couples TRBV6-2 or TRBV6-3 to TRBJ1-1, with D hard to call. The ends were cut back, 5 bases at V and 10 bases at J, with 14 bases in the middle. CDR3 length equals 12 residues. The germline gives CDR1 MNHEY, CDR2 SVGEGT. The CDR3 sequence: CASSRTYRAAFF. The DNA of the CDR3 is TGTGCCAGCAGTCGCACTTACAGAGCAGCTTTCTTT.

This clonotype has a handful of counts. This rearrangement joins TRBV7-9 to TRBJ2-7; 7 positions agree with TRBD1. Per the germline V gene, CDR1 is SEHNR and CDR2 is FQNEAQ (reference sequence). V shed 5 bases, J shed 4 bases, and the junction held 11 bases outside the gene matches. The CDR3 is made up of 15 amino acids. CDR3 in DNA: TGTGCCAGCAGCCACCCCGGGACAGACTTATACGAGCAGTACTTC. As protein: CASSHPGTDLYEQYF.

V gene TRBV9 combines with J gene TRBJ2-1, with 8 bases aligning to TRBD2. Germline lookup yields CDR1 SGDLS and CDR2 YYNGEE. The V segment lost 4 bases and the J segment 5 bases; nucleotides outside the gene matches: 11. The CDR3 is 16 amino acids. The CDR3, as DNA: TGTGCCAGCAGCCCCCGGGTTCTAGCGGGCGACAATGAGCAGTTCTTC. This gives the protein CASSPRVLAGDNEQFF.

This clonotype has a handful of counts. The chain recombines TRBV20-1 with TRBJ2-5; 7 bases map to TRBD2. Trimming took 3 bases from V and 5 from J; bases not matched to a gene: 12. This CDR3 contains 15 residues. Germline CDR1 DFQATT, CDR2 SNEGSKA (reference sequence). The CDR3 DNA sequence: TGCAGTGCTAGTCCAGGCGGGACTACACCGGAGACCCAGTACTTC. It specifies CSASPGGTTPETQYF.

The chain carries TRBV12-3 or TRBV12-4 and TRBJ2-7; unclear D gene. This CDR3 comprises 14 residues. With 3 bases removed from V and 3 bases from J, the gap between germline ends came to 12 bases. As DNA, the CDR3 is TGTGCCAGCAGTTTGTCTGTAGGCGGCTACGAGCAGTACTTC. Amino acids: CASSLSVGGYEQYF.

The chain couples TRBV10-3 to TRBJ2-3, with 8 bases that match TRBD1. The trim removed 6 bases at V and 3 bases at J, leaving 8 bases unmatched. Germline V gene sequence: CDR1 ENHRY, CDR2 SYGVKD. The CDR3 consists of 15 residues. CDR3 amino acids: CAIRATGALTDTQYF. DNA of the CDR3: TGTGCCATCAGGGCGACAGGGGCTTTGACAGATACGCAGTATTTT.

The table lists this clonotype with many counts. This sequence joins TRBV6-6 and TRBJ1-1; D is unclear. The CDR3 extends over 13 amino acids. V was clipped by 2 bases and J by 6 bases, with 10 bases between them. CDR1 is MNHNY and CDR2 is SVGAGI in the germline V gene (reference sequence). As DNA, the CDR3 is TGTGCCAGCAGTTACCTCCTCGGCGCTGAAGCTTTCTTT. Amino acid sequence: CASSYLLGAEAFF.

This clonotype was counted between two and nine times. The chain joins TRBV20-1 to TRBJ2-1, with 7 positions matching TRBD2. Germline V CDR1 and CDR2: DFQATT, SNEGSKA (reference sequence). With V trimmed by 8 bases and J by 7 bases, 11 bases remained unmatched. The CDR3 totals 13 residues. The CDR3 DNA is TGCAGTCTGCGGGAGTTGGGCAGAAATGAGCAGTTCTTC. It codes for CSLRELGRNEQFF.

This sequence joins TRBV3-1 and TRBJ2-1, with 11 bases fitting TRBD2. Trimming removed 3 bases from V and 7 bases from J; junction bases left unmatched: 17. CDR3 length: 19 amino acids. CDR1 and CDR2 from the germline V gene are LGHDT and YNNKEL (reference sequence). The CDR3: CASSHIMPSLAGVINEQFF. CDR3 nucleotides: TGTGCCAGCAGCCATATTATGCCCTCACTAGCGGGAGTTATAAATGAGCAGTTCTTC.

This clonotype appeared a few times. V gene TRBV19 combines with J gene TRBJ1-5; tentative D call: TRBD1 (6 bases). V was trimmed by 2 bases and J by 0 bases, leaving 11 bases between them. This CDR3 has 16 residues. Germline loops: CDR1 LNHDA, CDR2 SQIVND (reference sequence). The CDR3 is CASSISGANSNQPQHF. The CDR3 nucleotides are TGTGCCAGTAGTATATCGGGGGCGAATAGCAATCAGCCCCAGCATTTT.

Only a few counts were recorded for this clonotype. This rearrangement joins TRBV12-5 to TRBJ1-3; D might be TRBD1 (5 bases). The germline CDR1 and CDR2 sequences are LGHNT and FRNRAP. The CDR3 runs 17 residues. Trimming pared 2 bases from V and 2 bases from J, leaving 16 bases between. The CDR3 protein is CASGLRQPPGTGNTIYF. In DNA form, the CDR3 reads TGTGCTAGTGGTTTGCGACAACCCCCAGGGACTGGAAACACCATATATTTT.

This clonotype was observed once. One end of the junction varies from germline; a read error may be responsible. The chain recombines TRBV20-1 with TRBJ2-4; 7 bases are a match to TRBD2. The length of the CDR3 is 13 residues. Germline loops: CDR1 DFQATT, CDR2 SNEGSKA (reference sequence). CDR3 sequence (DNA): TGCAGTGGGCTCGGGGGGACCAAAGACATTCAGTACTTC. Translation gives CSGLGGTKDIQYF.

This clonotype was counted ten times or more. This chain links TRBV7-2 with TRBJ2-3; TRBD2 matches at 10 bases. This CDR3 contains 18 residues. Germline values: CDR1 SGHTA, CDR2 FQGNSA. The V and J ends lost 1 base and 2 bases, in that order; junction bases with no gene match: 9. The CDR3 reads CASSLVSSSGSPTDTQYF. The CDR3 DNA is TGTGCCAGCAGCTTAGTCTCGTCTAGCGGGAGCCCCACAGATACGCAGTATTTT.

V usage is TRBV20-1 and J usage is TRBJ2-7; 7 bases agree with TRBD2. This CDR3 has 12 amino acids. V dropped 6 bases and J dropped 2; count of bases not matched to a gene: 4. Germline V gene lookup returns CDR1 DFQATT and CDR2 SNEGSKA (reference sequence). CDR3 sequence reads: CSAGGSTYEQYF. The CDR3 coding sequence is TGCAGTGCGGGAGGGAGCACCTACGAGCAGTACTTC.

This clonotype was counted a few times. The V gene is TRBV5-4, the J gene TRBJ2-4; 9 nucleotides line up with TRBD1. The CDR3 spans 17 residues. Losses at the gene ends were 3 bases for V and 0 bases for J; bases not matched to a gene: 7. Germline V gene data show CDR1 as SGHNT and CDR2 as YYREEE (reference sequence). This CDR3 reads CASSYPGTGIAKNIQYF. The DNA for the CDR3 is TGTGCCAGCAGCTATCCAGGGACAGGGATAGCCAAAAACATTCAGTACTTC.

V and J are TRBV29-1 and TRBJ1-1, with a tentative D call TRBD1 (6 bases). The CDR3 runs to 13 residues. Germline V gives CDR1 SQVTM, CDR2 ANQGSEA. V gave up 7 bases and J gave up 4 bases, with 16 bases separating them. The CDR3 region has the DNA TGCAGCGCCGCCTCGACGGGGGCCACTGAAGCTTTCTTT. It specifies CSAASTGATEAFF.

The rearrangement links TRBV20-1 to TRBJ2-3; 8 bases line up with TRBD2. V shed 6 bases and J 0 bases; nucleotides not matched to a gene: 5. This CDR3 is built from 14 residues. Germline CDR1 is DFQATT and CDR2 is SNEGSKA (reference sequence). CDR3 coding DNA: TGCAGTGCGTCGGGGGGGGCTAGCACAGATACGCAGTATTTT. Amino acid sequence: CSASGGASTDTQYF.

This clonotype was observed a few times. The chain joins TRBV6-1 to TRBJ2-7; TRBD1 aligns across 7 bases. The junction had 10 bases not matched to a gene; V was cut back by 9 bases and J by 5 bases. This CDR3 contains 13 residues. Germline assignment: CDR1 MNHNS and CDR2 SASEGT. The CDR3 reads CASGGQVWDEQYF. For the CDR3, the DNA is TGTGCCAGTGGCGGACAGGTTTGGGACGAGCAGTACTTC.

This clonotype turned up a few times. This chain joins TRBV29-1 and TRBJ2-3; a weak D match, TRBD2 (6 bases). V was shortened by 3 bases and J by 8 bases, with 21 bases between the two germline ends. There are 15 residues in the CDR3. Germline V gene lookup returns CDR1 SQVTM and CDR2 ANQGSEA. In DNA, the CDR3 is TGCAGCGTTGACAATCCGGGAGAATCGGCCGTTACGCAGTATTTT. Protein product: CSVDNPGESAVTQYF.

The CDR3 nucleotides are TGTGCCAGCAGCTTAAAGGGTGGGCAATCGAACACCGGGGAGCTGTTTTTT. Amino acid sequence: CASSLKGGQSNTGELFF. This sequence joins TRBV7-2 and TRBJ2-2; D remains ambiguous. The CDR3 has 17 amino acids. The V and J ends lost 2 bases and 0 bases respectively, with 13 bases between them. Germline V CDR1 and CDR2: SGHTA, FQGNSA.

V and J are TRBV27 and TRBJ2-7; TRBD2 agrees at 12 bases. The CDR3 totals 15 residues. Germline V gene data show CDR1 as MNHEY and CDR2 as SMNVEV (reference sequence). V shed 2 bases and J 3 bases; nucleotides not matched to a gene: 2. CDR3 sequence reads: CASSLKTSGSYEQYF. The CDR3 DNA reads TGTGCCAGCAGTTTAAAGACTAGCGGGAGCTACGAGCAGTACTTC.

This rearrangement joins TRBV9 to TRBJ2-3, with D possibly matching TRBD2 (5 bases). CDR3 length: 18 amino acids. Trimming left V 3 bases short and J 4 bases short, with 24 bases between. Germline CDR1 and CDR2: SGDLS and YYNGEE. CDR3 loop: CASSATTNPGVRADTQYF. The CDR3 nucleotides read TGTGCCAGCAGCGCGACGACTAATCCAGGAGTTCGGGCAGATACGCAGTATTTT.

In its sample, this clonotype was seen a few times. The chain employs TRBV12-3 or TRBV12-4 and TRBJ1-5, with D tentatively TRBD1 (6 bases). V was clipped by 1 base and J by 5 bases, with 21 bases between them. There are 18 residues in the CDR3. CDR3 nucleotide sequence: TGTGCCAGCAGTTTAGGACTTTCACAGGGAAGGCAGGATCAGCCCCAGCATTTT. Protein sequence: CASSLGLSQGRQDQPQHF.